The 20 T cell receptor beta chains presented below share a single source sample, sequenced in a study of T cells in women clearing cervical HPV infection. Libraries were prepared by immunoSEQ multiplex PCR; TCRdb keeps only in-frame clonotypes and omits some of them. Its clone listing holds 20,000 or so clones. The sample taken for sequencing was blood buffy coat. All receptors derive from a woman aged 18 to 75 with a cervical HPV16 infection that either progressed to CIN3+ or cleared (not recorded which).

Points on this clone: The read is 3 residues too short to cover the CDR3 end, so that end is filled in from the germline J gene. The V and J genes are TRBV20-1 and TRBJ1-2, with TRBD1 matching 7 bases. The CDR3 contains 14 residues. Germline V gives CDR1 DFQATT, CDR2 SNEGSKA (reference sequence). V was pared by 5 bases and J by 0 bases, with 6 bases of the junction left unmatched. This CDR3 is CSASPTGANYGYTF. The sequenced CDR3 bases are TGCAGTGCTTCGCCAACAGGGGCTAACTATGGC.

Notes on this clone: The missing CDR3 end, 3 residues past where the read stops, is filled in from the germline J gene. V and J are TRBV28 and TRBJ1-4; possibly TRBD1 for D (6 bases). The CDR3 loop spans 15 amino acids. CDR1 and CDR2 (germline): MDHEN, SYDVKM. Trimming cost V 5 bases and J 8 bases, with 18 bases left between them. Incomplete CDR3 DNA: TGTGCCAGCAGTGGTCCGGGACATGAGGGCGAAAAA. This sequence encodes CASSGPGHEGEK. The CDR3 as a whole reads CASSGPGHEGEKLFF. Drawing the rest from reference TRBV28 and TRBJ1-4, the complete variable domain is DVKVTQSSRYLVKRTGEKVFLECVQDMDHENMFWYRQDPGLGLRLIYFSYDVKMKEKGDIPEGYSVSREKKERFSLILESASTNQTSMYLCASSGPGHEGEKLFFGSGTQLSVL.

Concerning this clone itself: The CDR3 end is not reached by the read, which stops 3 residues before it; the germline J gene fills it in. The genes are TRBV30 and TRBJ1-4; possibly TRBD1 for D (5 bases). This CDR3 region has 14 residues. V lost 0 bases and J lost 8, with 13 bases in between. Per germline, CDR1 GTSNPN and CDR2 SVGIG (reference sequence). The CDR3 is CAWSVRQGREKLFF. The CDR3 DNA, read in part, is TGTGCCTGGAGTGTTCGCCAGGGCCGAGAAAAA.

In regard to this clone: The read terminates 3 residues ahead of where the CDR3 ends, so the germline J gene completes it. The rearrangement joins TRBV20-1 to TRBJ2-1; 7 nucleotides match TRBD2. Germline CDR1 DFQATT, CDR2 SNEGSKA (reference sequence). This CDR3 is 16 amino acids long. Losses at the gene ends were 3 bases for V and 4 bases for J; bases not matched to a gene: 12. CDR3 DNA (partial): TGCAGTGCTAGGTCGGCTAGCGGAACCTCTTACAATGAG. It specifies CSARSASGTSYNE. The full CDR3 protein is CSARSASGTSYNEQFF.

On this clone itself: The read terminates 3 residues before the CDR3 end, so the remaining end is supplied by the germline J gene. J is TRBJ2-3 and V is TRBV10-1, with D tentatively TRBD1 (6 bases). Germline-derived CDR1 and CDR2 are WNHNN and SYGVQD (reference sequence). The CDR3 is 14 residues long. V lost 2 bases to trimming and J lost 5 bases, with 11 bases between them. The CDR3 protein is CASSERGRGDTQYF. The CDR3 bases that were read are TGCGCCAGCAGTGAGAGGGGGAGAGGAGATACG.

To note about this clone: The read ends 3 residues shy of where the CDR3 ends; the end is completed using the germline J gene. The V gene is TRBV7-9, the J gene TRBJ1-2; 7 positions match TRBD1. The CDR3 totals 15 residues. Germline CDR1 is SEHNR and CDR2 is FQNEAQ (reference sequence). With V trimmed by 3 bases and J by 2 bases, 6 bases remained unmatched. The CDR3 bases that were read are TGTGCCAGCAGCTTTAACAGGGGCACCAACTATGGC. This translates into CASSFNRGTNYG. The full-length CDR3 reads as CASSFNRGTNYGYTF.

CDR3: CASSLAVGQETQYF. Partial CDR3 DNA: TGCGCCAGCAGCTTGGCCGTCGGGCAAGAGACC. The chain carries TRBV5-1 and TRBJ2-5, with unresolved D. The read stops 3 residues short of the end of the CDR3; the missing end is completed from the germline J gene. V dropped 0 bases and J dropped 2 bases, with 8 bases sitting between them. CDR3 length equals 14 residues. The germline V gene has CDR1 SGHRS and CDR2 YFSETQ.

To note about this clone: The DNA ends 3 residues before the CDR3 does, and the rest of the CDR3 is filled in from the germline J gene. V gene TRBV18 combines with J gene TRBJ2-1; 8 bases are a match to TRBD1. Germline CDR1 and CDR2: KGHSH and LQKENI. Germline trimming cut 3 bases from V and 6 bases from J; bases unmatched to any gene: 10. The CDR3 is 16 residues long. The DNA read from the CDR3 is TGTGCCAGCTCACCTAACACAGGGGGAGCCTCCAATGAG. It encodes CASSPNTGGASNE. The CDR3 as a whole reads CASSPNTGGASNEQFF.

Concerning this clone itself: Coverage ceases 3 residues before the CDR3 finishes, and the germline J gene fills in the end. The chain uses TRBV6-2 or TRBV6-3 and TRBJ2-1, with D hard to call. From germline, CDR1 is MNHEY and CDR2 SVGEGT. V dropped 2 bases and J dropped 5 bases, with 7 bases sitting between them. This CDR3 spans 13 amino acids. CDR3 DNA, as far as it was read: TGTGCCAGCAGTTACCAACTCCACAATGAG. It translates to CASSYQLHNE. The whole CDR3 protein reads CASSYQLHNEQFF.

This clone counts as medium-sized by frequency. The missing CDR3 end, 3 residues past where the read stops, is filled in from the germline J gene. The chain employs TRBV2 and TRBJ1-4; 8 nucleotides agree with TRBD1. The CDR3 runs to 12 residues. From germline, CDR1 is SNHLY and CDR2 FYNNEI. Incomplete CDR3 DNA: TGTGCCAGCAGTGTTCAGGGGGCGGGA. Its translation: CASSVQGAG. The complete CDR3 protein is CASSVQGAGLFF.

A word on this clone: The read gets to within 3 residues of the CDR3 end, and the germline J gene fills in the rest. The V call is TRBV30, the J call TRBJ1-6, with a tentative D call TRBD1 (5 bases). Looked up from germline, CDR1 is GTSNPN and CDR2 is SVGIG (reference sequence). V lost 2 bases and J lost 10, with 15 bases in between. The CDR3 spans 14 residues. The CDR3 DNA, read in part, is TGTGCCTGGAGTCAGGGCCTCGAGGAATCACCC. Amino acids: CAWSQGLEESP. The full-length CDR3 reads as CAWSQGLEESPLHF.

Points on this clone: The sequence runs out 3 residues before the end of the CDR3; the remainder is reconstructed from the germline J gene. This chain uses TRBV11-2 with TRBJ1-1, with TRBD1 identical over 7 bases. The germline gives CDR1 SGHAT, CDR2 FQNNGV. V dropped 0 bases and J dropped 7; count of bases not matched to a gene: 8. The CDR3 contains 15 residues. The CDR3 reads CASSLDRGQNLEAFF. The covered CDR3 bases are TGTGCCAGCAGCTTAGATCGGGGACAGAATCTTGAA.

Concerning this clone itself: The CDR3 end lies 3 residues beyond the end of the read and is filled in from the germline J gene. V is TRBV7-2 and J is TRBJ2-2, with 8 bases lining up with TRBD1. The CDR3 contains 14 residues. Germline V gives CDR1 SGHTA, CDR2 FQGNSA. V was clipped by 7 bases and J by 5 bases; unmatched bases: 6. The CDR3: CASNGQGVTGELFF. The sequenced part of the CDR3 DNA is TGTGCCAGCAACGGACAGGGTGTTACCGGGGAG.

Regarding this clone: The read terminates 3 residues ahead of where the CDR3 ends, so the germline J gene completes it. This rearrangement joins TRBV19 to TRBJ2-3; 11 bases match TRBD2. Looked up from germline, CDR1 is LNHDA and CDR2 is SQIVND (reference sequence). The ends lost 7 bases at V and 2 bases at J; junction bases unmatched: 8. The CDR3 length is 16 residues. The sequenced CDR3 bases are TGTGCCAGTACCGCTCTAGCGGGAGGTTACACAGATACG. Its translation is CASTALAGGYTDT. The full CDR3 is CASTALAGGYTDTQYF.

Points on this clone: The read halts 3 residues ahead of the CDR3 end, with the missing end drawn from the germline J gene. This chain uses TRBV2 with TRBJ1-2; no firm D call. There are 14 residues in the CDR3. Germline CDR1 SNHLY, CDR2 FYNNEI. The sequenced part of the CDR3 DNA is TGTGCCAGCAGTGAAGCCGAAAGCTCCGGGGGC. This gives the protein CASSEAESSGG. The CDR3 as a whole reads CASSEAESSGGYTF.

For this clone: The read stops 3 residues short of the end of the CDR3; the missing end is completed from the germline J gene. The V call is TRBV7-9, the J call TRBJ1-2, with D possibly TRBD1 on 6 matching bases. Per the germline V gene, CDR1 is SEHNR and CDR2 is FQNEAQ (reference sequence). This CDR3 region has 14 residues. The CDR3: CASSFNRDGARYTF. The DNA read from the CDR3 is TGTGCCAGCAGCTTTAACAGGGACGGGGCTCGC.

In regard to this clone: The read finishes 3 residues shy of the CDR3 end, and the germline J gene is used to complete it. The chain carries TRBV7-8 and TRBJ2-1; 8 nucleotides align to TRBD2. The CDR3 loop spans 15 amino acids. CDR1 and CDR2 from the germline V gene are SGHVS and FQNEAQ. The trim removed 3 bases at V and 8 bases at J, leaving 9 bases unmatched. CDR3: CASSFAGLAIDEQFF. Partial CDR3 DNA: TGTGCCAGCAGCTTCGCCGGACTAGCAATCGATGAG.

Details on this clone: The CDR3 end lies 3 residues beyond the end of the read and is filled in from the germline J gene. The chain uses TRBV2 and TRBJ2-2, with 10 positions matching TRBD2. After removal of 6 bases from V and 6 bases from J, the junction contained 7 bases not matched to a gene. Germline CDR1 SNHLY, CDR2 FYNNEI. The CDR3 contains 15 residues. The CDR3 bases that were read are TGTGCCAGCAGCCGAGCGGGAGGGCCTGCCGGGGAG. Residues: CASSRAGGPAGE. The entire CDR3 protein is CASSRAGGPAGELFF.

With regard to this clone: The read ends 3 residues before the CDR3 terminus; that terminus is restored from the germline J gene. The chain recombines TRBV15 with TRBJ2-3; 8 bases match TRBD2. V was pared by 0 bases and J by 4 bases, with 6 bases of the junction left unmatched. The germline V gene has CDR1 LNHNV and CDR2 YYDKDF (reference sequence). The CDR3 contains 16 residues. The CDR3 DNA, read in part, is TGTGCCACCAGCAGAGAAGCGGGAGCGCGACCAGATACG. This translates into CATSREAGARPDT. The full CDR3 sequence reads CATSREAGARPDTQYF.

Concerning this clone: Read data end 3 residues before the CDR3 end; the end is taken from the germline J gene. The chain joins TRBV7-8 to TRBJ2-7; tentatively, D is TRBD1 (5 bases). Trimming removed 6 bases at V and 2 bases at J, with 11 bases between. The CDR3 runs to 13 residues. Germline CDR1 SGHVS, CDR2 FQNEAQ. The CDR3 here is CASSFGHTYEQYF. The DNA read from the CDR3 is TGTGCCAGCAGTTTTGGACACACCTACGAG.